This is a list of T cell receptor beta chains from one sample in a study of blood T cell repertoires in COVID-19. The table came from immunoSEQ multiplex PCR; TCRdb's copy has only in-frame clones and leaves some out. Of more than 150,000 clones in the sample, around 90% were seen once. The specimen sequenced was peripheral blood. These receptors were collected from a man aged 40-50 years with active or convalescent COVID-19. CDR3s include the opening cysteine and the closing phenylalanine or tryptophan. D genes are given only for firm matches. Expanded clones get a size class; other rows say once, few or many, or leave the size out.

d_call: .
v_call: TRBV9
j_call: TRBJ2-3
clone_size: once
cdr3_nt: TGTGCCAGCAGCGTGAGGAGCACAGATACGCAGTATTTT
cdr3_aa: CASSVRSTDTQYF

d_call: .
v_call: TRBV3-1/TRBV3-2
j_call: TRBJ1-1
clone_size: .
cdr3_nt: TGTGCCAGCAGCCAATTACAGGGACAAGCTTTCTTT
cdr3_aa: CASSQLQGQAFF

d_call: TRBD1
v_call: TRBV5-1
j_call: TRBJ2-7
clone_size: .
cdr3_nt: TGCGCCAGCAGCTCGGGGACAGGATCCTACGAGCAGTACTTC
cdr3_aa: CASSSGTGSYEQYF

d_call: TRBD1
v_call: TRBV12-5
j_call: TRBJ1-5
clone_size: .
cdr3_nt: TGTGCTAGTGGTTTGGCCCTGGGACAGGGCGGGGATCAGCCCCAGCATTTT
cdr3_aa: CASGLALGQGGDQPQHF

d_call: .
v_call: TRBV7-9
j_call: TRBJ1-6
clone_size: .
cdr3_nt: TGTGCCAGCAGCCCGGGACAACAGAATTCACCCCTCCACTTT
cdr3_aa: CASSPGQQNSPLHF

d_call: TRBD1
v_call: TRBV28
j_call: TRBJ1-3
clone_size: .
cdr3_nt: TGTGCCAGCAGTTTGACAGGGCCCCGCTCTGGAAACACCATATATTTT
cdr3_aa: CASSLTGPRSGNTIYF

d_call: TRBD2
v_call: TRBV19
j_call: TRBJ2-1
clone_size: .
cdr3_nt: TGTGCCAGTAGGGGACTAGCGGGGGGGTTGAACAATGAGCAGTTCTTC
cdr3_aa: CASRGLAGGLNNEQFF

d_call: .
v_call: TRBV3-1/TRBV3-2
j_call: TRBJ1-5
clone_size: few
cdr3_nt: TGTGCCAGCAGCCAAGGAGGTCAGGGTCAGCCCCAGCATTTT
cdr3_aa: CASSQGGQGQPQHF

d_call: .
v_call: TRBV13
j_call: TRBJ1-5
clone_size: once
cdr3_nt: TGTGCCAGCAGCTCGAGACGGGGTAGAGGCAATCAGCCCCAGCATTTT
cdr3_aa: CASSSRRGRGNQPQHF

d_call: TRBD1
v_call: TRBV5-1
j_call: TRBJ1-5
clone_size: .
cdr3_nt: TGCGCCAGCAGCATGACAGGGGATCAGCCCCAGCATTTT
cdr3_aa: CASSMTGDQPQHF

d_call: .
v_call: TRBV3-1/TRBV3-2
j_call: TRBJ2-1
clone_size: .
cdr3_nt: TGTGCCAGCGGCCGGGGGCAGGGGAGGGTTGAGCAGTTCTTC
cdr3_aa: CASGRGQGRVEQFF

d_call: TRBD1
v_call: TRBV27
j_call: TRBJ1-1
clone_size: few
cdr3_nt: TGTGCCAGCAGACGTCTGACAGGGATGAAGGGGACTGAAGCTTTCTTT
cdr3_aa: CASRRLTGMKGTEAFF

d_call: .
v_call: TRBV27
j_call: TRBJ1-1
clone_size: .
cdr3_nt: TGTGCCAGTAACTCATTACGGACTGAGAACACTGAAGCTTTCTTT
cdr3_aa: CASNSLRTENTEAFF

d_call: TRBD1
v_call: TRBV25-1
j_call: TRBJ2-1
clone_size: once
cdr3_nt: TGTGCCAGCAGTGAATATCCCCCGGACAGGGGTACGGACAATGAGCAGTTCTTC
cdr3_aa: CASSEYPPDRGTDNEQFF

d_call: .
v_call: TRBV7-2
j_call: TRBJ1-5
clone_size: .
cdr3_nt: TGTGCCAGCAGCTTAGCGCGGGGGAACGGCAATCAGCCCCAGCATTTT
cdr3_aa: CASSLARGNGNQPQHF

d_call: TRBD1
v_call: TRBV4-3
j_call: TRBJ1-4
clone_size: .
cdr3_nt: TGCGCCAGCAGCGCGGGGAGACAGGGTTTCACTAATGAAAAACTGTTTTTT
cdr3_aa: CASSAGRQGFTNEKLFF

d_call: .
v_call: TRBV4-1
j_call: TRBJ1-2
clone_size: .
cdr3_nt: TGCGCCAGCAGCCAACCAGGTGTTTATGGCTACACCTTC
cdr3_aa: CASSQPGVYGYTF

d_call: .
v_call: TRBV19
j_call: TRBJ1-4
clone_size: .
cdr3_nt: TGTGCCAGTAGTACGGAGGCAACTAATGAAAAACTGTTTTTT
cdr3_aa: CASSTEATNEKLFF

d_call: .
v_call: TRBV28
j_call: TRBJ1-5
clone_size: .
cdr3_nt: TGTGCCAGCAGGGGGGAGGGGCCCCAGCATTTT
cdr3_aa: CASRGEGPQHF

d_call: .
v_call: TRBV5-1
j_call: TRBJ2-1
clone_size: .
cdr3_nt: TGCGCCAGCAGCTTCGAGACCGGTCCGGGAAATGAGCAGTTCTTC
cdr3_aa: CASSFETGPGNEQFF

d_call: .
v_call: TRBV7-8
j_call: TRBJ1-3
clone_size: .
cdr3_nt: TGTGCCAGCAGCCGCAACTCTGGAAACACCATATATTTT
cdr3_aa: CASSRNSGNTIYF

d_call: .
v_call: TRBV3-1/TRBV3-2
j_call: TRBJ1-1
clone_size: .
cdr3_nt: TGTGCCAGCAGGGGTCTGACAGGGAACACTGAAGCTTTCTTT
cdr3_aa: CASRGLTGNTEAFF

d_call: .
v_call: TRBV27
j_call: TRBJ2-1
clone_size: once
cdr3_nt: TGTGCCAGCAGTTTTGTCCGCGGGGGCCAAACCTACAATGAGCAGTTCTTC
cdr3_aa: CASSFVRGGQTYNEQFF

d_call: .
v_call: TRBV23-1
j_call: TRBJ1-5
clone_size: .
cdr3_nt: TGCGCCAGCAGTCAGCCCGGACTTAGCAATCAGCCCCAGCATTTT
cdr3_aa: CASSQPGLSNQPQHF

d_call: .
v_call: TRBV9
j_call: TRBJ2-3
clone_size: .
cdr3_nt: TGTGCCAGCAGCGTAGTTTCAGGGGAGGGTACAGATACGCAGTATTTT
cdr3_aa: CASSVVSGEGTDTQYF

d_call: .
v_call: TRBV5-6
j_call: TRBJ1-1
clone_size: .
cdr3_nt: TGTGCCAGCAATGGGCGGGGCCCTAGAAAAACTGAAGCTTTCTTT
cdr3_aa: CASNGRGPRKTEAFF

d_call: TRBD1
v_call: TRBV5-1
j_call: TRBJ1-2
clone_size: .
cdr3_nt: TGCGCCAGCAGCTCGGGACAGGTCTATGGCTACACCTTC
cdr3_aa: CASSSGQVYGYTF

d_call: .
v_call: TRBV13
j_call: TRBJ2-3
clone_size: .
cdr3_nt: TGTGCCAGCAGCTCACAGGGTTCGGCAGATACGCAGTATTTT
cdr3_aa: CASSSQGSADTQYF

d_call: .
v_call: TRBV7-9
j_call: TRBJ2-7
clone_size: .
cdr3_nt: TGTGCCAGCAGCTTGACAGGCGGCCCGGCCGAGCAGTACTTC
cdr3_aa: CASSLTGGPAEQYF

d_call: TRBD2
v_call: TRBV11-2
j_call: TRBJ2-7
clone_size: .
cdr3_nt: TGTGCCAGCAGCTTCGGGACTAGCGGCTACGAGCAGTACTTC
cdr3_aa: CASSFGTSGYEQYF

d_call: TRBD1
v_call: TRBV5-1
j_call: TRBJ1-4
clone_size: .
cdr3_nt: TGCGCCAGCAGCCTGGACAGGGGGATGGAAAAACTGTTTTTT
cdr3_aa: CASSLDRGMEKLFF

d_call: TRBD2
v_call: TRBV4-2
j_call: TRBJ2-3
clone_size: .
cdr3_nt: TGTGCCAGCAGCCAGGGACTAGCGGGGGCAGATACGCAGTATTTT
cdr3_aa: CASSQGLAGADTQYF

d_call: .
v_call: TRBV20-1
j_call: TRBJ1-5
clone_size: .
cdr3_nt: TGCAGTGCTAGTCTGGGGCCGAGTCAGCCCCAGCATTTT
cdr3_aa: CSASLGPSQPQHF

d_call: TRBD2
v_call: TRBV16
j_call: TRBJ2-5
clone_size: .
cdr3_nt: TGTGCCAGCAGCCAATCGGGGACTAGCGGGTTCCAAGAGACCCAGTACTTC
cdr3_aa: CASSQSGTSGFQETQYF

d_call: .
v_call: TRBV30
j_call: TRBJ1-1
clone_size: .
cdr3_nt: TGTGCCTGGGAGCCTGGGCCCTGGAACACTGAAGCTTTCTTT
cdr3_aa: CAWEPGPWNTEAFF

d_call: TRBD1
v_call: TRBV5-1
j_call: TRBJ1-4
clone_size: .
cdr3_nt: TGCGCCAGCAGCTTAAGGGACAGGGTTGGAGAAAAACTGTTTTTT
cdr3_aa: CASSLRDRVGEKLFF

d_call: TRBD2
v_call: TRBV5-4
j_call: TRBJ2-7
clone_size: .
cdr3_nt: TGTGCCAGCAGCCCTGGGACTAGCGGGGCACCGTACGCCTACGAGCAGTACTTC
cdr3_aa: CASSPGTSGAPYAYEQYF

d_call: TRBD2
v_call: TRBV3-1/TRBV3-2
j_call: TRBJ2-5
clone_size: .
cdr3_nt: TGTGCCAGCAGCCCAGCCTTACCAGGGACTAGCGGGGGTCCTCAAGAGACCCAGTACTTC
cdr3_aa: CASSPALPGTSGGPQETQYF

d_call: .
v_call: TRBV19
j_call: TRBJ1-5
clone_size: .
cdr3_nt: TGTGCCAGTAGGGCGGGGTTGGGGAATAGACATCAGCCCCAGCATTTT
cdr3_aa: CASRAGLGNRHQPQHF

d_call: TRBD2
v_call: TRBV4-1
j_call: TRBJ2-7
clone_size: once
cdr3_nt: TGCGCCAGCAGCTGGTCGGGGGGGATCCAGGCCTACGAGCAGTACTTC
cdr3_aa: CASSWSGGIQAYEQYF

d_call: .
v_call: TRBV9
j_call: TRBJ1-1
clone_size: .
cdr3_nt: TGTGCCAGCAGCGTCGGTTTAGAGAACACTGAAGCTTTCTTT
cdr3_aa: CASSVGLENTEAFF

d_call: .
v_call: TRBV19
j_call: TRBJ2-1
clone_size: .
cdr3_nt: TGTGCCAGTAGTATCCGCGATGAGCAGTTCTTC
cdr3_aa: CASSIRDEQFF

d_call: .
v_call: TRBV7-8
j_call: TRBJ1-2
clone_size: once
cdr3_nt: TGTGCCAGCAGCTTGGAGGGATCTCGAGGCTATGGCTACACCTTC
cdr3_aa: CASSLEGSRGYGYTF